The rows below give T cell receptor beta chains drawn from one sample of a study of PD-1 blockade in classical Hodgkin lymphoma. Data came from immunoSEQ multiplex PCR; TCRdb stores just in-frame clones and leaves some out. This table has tens of thousands of clones, roughly 89% appearing once. The sequencing used peripheral blood mononuclear cells (PBMCs), collected before the fourth cycle of nivolumab. Every receptor here comes from a human donor with classical Hodgkin lymphoma. CDR3s include the opening cysteine and the closing phenylalanine or tryptophan. Each record gives: clone size, D gene, J gene, V gene, CDR3 DNA, CDR3 protein. The D gene is left open where the match is weak. Part of the rows lack a size; the others show once, few, many or a class for expanded clones.

clone_size: NA
d_call: TRBD2
j_call: TRBJ2-1
v_call: TRBV7-2
cdr3_nt: TGTGCCAGCAGCTTAGTCTTTGGTAGCGGGAGGGCCACGGGGGAGCAGTTCTTC
cdr3_aa: CASSLVFGSGRATGEQFF

clone_size: NA
d_call: NA
j_call: TRBJ2-7
v_call: TRBV5-4
cdr3_nt: TGTGCCAGCAGCTTGTTTTACGAGCAGTACTTC
cdr3_aa: CASSLFYEQYF

clone_size: NA
d_call: NA
j_call: TRBJ2-3
v_call: TRBV10-3
cdr3_nt: TGTGCCATCAGTGAAGGAAGGGCAGGGAGGTCAGCAGATACGCAGTATTTT
cdr3_aa: CAISEGRAGRSADTQYF

clone_size: NA
d_call: NA
j_call: TRBJ1-5
v_call: TRBV7-9
cdr3_nt: TGTGCCAGCAGCCCCTCCAATCAGCCCCAGCATTTT
cdr3_aa: CASSPSNQPQHF

clone_size: NA
d_call: NA
j_call: TRBJ2-1
v_call: TRBV10-3
cdr3_nt: TGTGCCATCAGTGAGTCGTATGAGCAGTTCTTC
cdr3_aa: CAISESYEQFF

clone_size: NA
d_call: NA
j_call: TRBJ2-5
v_call: TRBV9
cdr3_nt: TGTGCCAGCAGCAACGGGCCCCTCGGGCAGGAGACCCAGTACTTC
cdr3_aa: CASSNGPLGQETQYF

clone_size: NA
d_call: TRBD1
j_call: TRBJ2-5
v_call: TRBV7-9
cdr3_nt: TGTGCCGGGGAACAGGGGGGCCAAGAGACCCAGTACTTC
cdr3_aa: CAGEQGGQETQYF

clone_size: NA
d_call: NA
j_call: TRBJ2-2
v_call: TRBV5-1
cdr3_nt: TGCGCCAGCAGCTTGTCGACAGGCACCGGGGAGCTGTTTTTT
cdr3_aa: CASSLSTGTGELFF

clone_size: NA
d_call: TRBD2
j_call: TRBJ2-1
v_call: TRBV5-1
cdr3_nt: TGCGCCAGCAGTTGGGGACTAGCGGGTAACAATGAGCAGTTCTTC
cdr3_aa: CASSWGLAGNNEQFF

clone_size: NA
d_call: TRBD1
j_call: TRBJ2-7
v_call: TRBV28
cdr3_nt: TGTGCCAGCAGTTACAGGGGGTGGAGGGGGACCCAGTCGGACGAGCAGTACTTC
cdr3_aa: CASSYRGWRGTQSDEQYF

clone_size: NA
d_call: TRBD1
j_call: TRBJ2-7
v_call: TRBV18
cdr3_nt: TGTGCCAGCTCACCGGATGGGACAGCCTACGAGCAGTACTTC
cdr3_aa: CASSPDGTAYEQYF

clone_size: NA
d_call: NA
j_call: TRBJ2-7
v_call: TRBV4-1
cdr3_nt: TGCGCCAGCAGCCAGTCAACGGGGCGAGACGAGCAGTACTTC
cdr3_aa: CASSQSTGRDEQYF

clone_size: NA
d_call: NA
j_call: TRBJ2-7
v_call: TRBV7-3
cdr3_nt: TGTGCCAGCAGCAGGGGGACGGGAGAGGGCTACGAGCAGTACTTC
cdr3_aa: CASSRGTGEGYEQYF

clone_size: NA
d_call: NA
j_call: TRBJ2-2
v_call: TRBV10-1
cdr3_nt: TGCGCCAGCAGTCCCCAGAACACCGGGGAGCTGTTTTTT
cdr3_aa: CASSPQNTGELFF

clone_size: NA
d_call: TRBD1
j_call: TRBJ1-5
v_call: TRBV5-6
cdr3_nt: TGTGCCAGCAGTTCTATTACGGACAGGGGCAATCAGCCCCAGCATTTT
cdr3_aa: CASSSITDRGNQPQHF

clone_size: NA
d_call: NA
j_call: TRBJ1-1
v_call: TRBV10-1
cdr3_nt: TGCGCCAGCAGTGAGTCGATCGGCAGAGTCACTGAAGCTTTCTTT
cdr3_aa: CASSESIGRVTEAFF

clone_size: NA
d_call: TRBD2
j_call: TRBJ2-1
v_call: TRBV9
cdr3_nt: TGTGCCAGCAGCGTAATGGGAGGGGACTACAATGAGCAGTTCTTC
cdr3_aa: CASSVMGGDYNEQFF

clone_size: NA
d_call: TRBD2
j_call: TRBJ2-7
v_call: TRBV28
cdr3_nt: TGTGCCAGCAGTTCACTGGGGGGGTCTTACGAGCAGTACTTC
cdr3_aa: CASSSLGGSYEQYF

clone_size: NA
d_call: NA
j_call: TRBJ2-1
v_call: TRBV5-6
cdr3_nt: TGTGCCAGCAGCGCTACGACTCTCCAGTTCTTC
cdr3_aa: CASSATTLQFF

clone_size: NA
d_call: NA
j_call: TRBJ1-1
v_call: TRBV19
cdr3_nt: TGTGCCAGTAGTATAGCAGGAGGCACTGAAGCTTTCTTT
cdr3_aa: CASSIAGGTEAFF

clone_size: once
d_call: NA
j_call: TRBJ1-2
v_call: TRBV5-4
cdr3_nt: TGTGCCAGCAGCTTGGTGGGTCATATCGGAGGTGGCTACACCTTC
cdr3_aa: CASSLVGHIGGGYTF

clone_size: NA
d_call: NA
j_call: TRBJ1-1
v_call: TRBV6-5
cdr3_nt: TGTGCCAGCAGTTACTCAGGGGGGACCGCAGAAGAAGCTTTCTTT
cdr3_aa: CASSYSGGTAEEAFF

clone_size: few
d_call: NA
j_call: TRBJ2-5
v_call: TRBV6-6
cdr3_nt: TGTGCCAGCAGTTGGAACGGGTATCGAGAGACCCAGTACTTC
cdr3_aa: CASSWNGYRETQYF

clone_size: once
d_call: NA
j_call: TRBJ2-7
v_call: TRBV7-9
cdr3_nt: TGTGCCAGCAGCTTAGCCGGGACACGCGCTTCCTTC
cdr3_aa: CASSLAGTRASF

clone_size: NA
d_call: NA
j_call: TRBJ2-7
v_call: TRBV7-2
cdr3_nt: TGTGCCAGCAGCTTAGGTCCGGGATTCGCCTACGAGCAGTACTTC
cdr3_aa: CASSLGPGFAYEQYF

clone_size: NA
d_call: NA
j_call: TRBJ1-2
v_call: TRBV27
cdr3_nt: TGTGCCAGCACCCCAACAAGCGGGAGGCTAAACTATGGCTACACCTTC
cdr3_aa: CASTPTSGRLNYGYTF

clone_size: NA
d_call: NA
j_call: TRBJ2-7
v_call: TRBV7-9
cdr3_nt: TGTGCCAGCAGCTTAGTGAAGGGGGCGGGATACGAGCAGTACTTC
cdr3_aa: CASSLVKGAGYEQYF

clone_size: NA
d_call: NA
j_call: TRBJ2-4
v_call: TRBV11-2
cdr3_nt: TGTGCCAGCAGCTTAGTCCAGGGTAAAAACATTCAGTACTTC
cdr3_aa: CASSLVQGKNIQYF

clone_size: NA
d_call: NA
j_call: TRBJ1-4
v_call: TRBV19
cdr3_nt: TGTGCCACCTCGGCGGCCGGCAATGAAAAACTGTTTTTT
cdr3_aa: CATSAAGNEKLFF

clone_size: NA
d_call: TRBD1
j_call: TRBJ1-2
v_call: TRBV20-1
cdr3_nt: TGCAGTGCTAGCCCCGGACAGGGAAACACCTTC
cdr3_aa: CSASPGQGNTF

clone_size: NA
d_call: TRBD1
j_call: TRBJ2-7
v_call: TRBV5-1
cdr3_nt: TGCGCCAGCAGCGCCCGGGACAGCCCCCGGGTTTTGTCTTGGCGGCAGTACTTC
cdr3_aa: CASSARDSPRVLSWRQYF

clone_size: NA
d_call: NA
j_call: TRBJ2-7
v_call: TRBV6-6
cdr3_nt: TGTGCCAGCAGTCACAACCCCTACGAGCAGTACTTC
cdr3_aa: CASSHNPYEQYF

clone_size: NA
d_call: NA
j_call: TRBJ1-2
v_call: TRBV18
cdr3_nt: TGTGCCAGCTCAGCCGACGATAACTATGGCTACACCTTC
cdr3_aa: CASSADDNYGYTF